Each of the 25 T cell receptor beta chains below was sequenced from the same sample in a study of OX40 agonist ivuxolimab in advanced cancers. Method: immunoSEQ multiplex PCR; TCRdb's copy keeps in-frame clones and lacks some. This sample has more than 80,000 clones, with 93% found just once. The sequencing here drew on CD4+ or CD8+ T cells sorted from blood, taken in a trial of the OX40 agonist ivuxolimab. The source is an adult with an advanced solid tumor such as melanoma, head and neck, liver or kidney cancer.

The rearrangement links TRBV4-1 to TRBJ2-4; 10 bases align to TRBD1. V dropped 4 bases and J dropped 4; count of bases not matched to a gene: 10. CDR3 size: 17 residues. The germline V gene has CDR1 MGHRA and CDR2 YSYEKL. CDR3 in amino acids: CASSLTSGTGAKNIQYF. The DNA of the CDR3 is TGCGCCAGCAGCCTCACCTCCGGGACAGGGGCTAAAAACATTCAGTACTTC.

The CDR3 DNA reads TGTGCCAGCAGGGAGGGGGGCTTTAATCAGCCCCAGCATTTT. It yields the protein CASREGGFNQPQHF. V is TRBV6-1 and J is TRBJ1-5; weak D call: TRBD1 (6 bases). Germline-derived CDR1 and CDR2 are MNHNS and SASEGT. The CDR3 totals 14 residues. V shed 6 bases and J shed 4 bases, with 13 bases lying between them.

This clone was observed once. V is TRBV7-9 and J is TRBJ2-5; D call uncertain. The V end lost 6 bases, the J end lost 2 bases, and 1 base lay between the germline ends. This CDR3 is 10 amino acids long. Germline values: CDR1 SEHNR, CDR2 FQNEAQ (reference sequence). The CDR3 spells CASSQETQYF. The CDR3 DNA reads TGTGCCAGCAGTCAAGAGACCCAGTACTTC. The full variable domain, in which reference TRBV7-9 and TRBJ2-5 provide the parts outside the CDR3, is DTGVSQNPRHKITKRGQNVTFRCDPISEHNRLYWYRQTLGQGPEFLTYFQNEAQLEKSRLLSDRFSAERPKGSFSTLEIQRTEQGDSAMYLCASSQETQYFGPGTRLLVL.

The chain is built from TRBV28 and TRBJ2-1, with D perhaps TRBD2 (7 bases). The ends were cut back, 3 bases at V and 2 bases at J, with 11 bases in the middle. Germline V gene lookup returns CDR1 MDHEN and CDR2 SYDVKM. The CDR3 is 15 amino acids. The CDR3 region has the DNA TGTGCCAGCAGTTTGGGGAGGGGGACCTACAATGAGCAGTTCTTC. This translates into CASSLGRGTYNEQFF.

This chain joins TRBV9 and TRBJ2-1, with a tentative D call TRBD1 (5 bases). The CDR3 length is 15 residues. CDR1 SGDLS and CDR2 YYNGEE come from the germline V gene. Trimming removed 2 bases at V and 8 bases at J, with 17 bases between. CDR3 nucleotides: TGTGCCAGCAGCGTTATATCTGAAGGGGCGCATGAGCAGTTCTTC. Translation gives CASSVISEGAHEQFF.

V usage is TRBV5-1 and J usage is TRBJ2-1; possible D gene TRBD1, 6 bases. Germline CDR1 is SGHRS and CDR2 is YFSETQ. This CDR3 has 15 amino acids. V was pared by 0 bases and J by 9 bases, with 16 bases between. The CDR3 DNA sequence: TGCGCCAGCAGCTTGGGACCGCAGGGGATTGGTGAGCAGTTCTTC. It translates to CASSLGPQGIGEQFF.

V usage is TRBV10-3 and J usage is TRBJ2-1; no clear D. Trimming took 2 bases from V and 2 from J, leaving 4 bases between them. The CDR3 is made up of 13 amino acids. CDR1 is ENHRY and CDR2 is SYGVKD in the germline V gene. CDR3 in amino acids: CAISETPYNEQFF. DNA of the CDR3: TGTGCCATCAGTGAGACGCCCTACAATGAGCAGTTCTTC.

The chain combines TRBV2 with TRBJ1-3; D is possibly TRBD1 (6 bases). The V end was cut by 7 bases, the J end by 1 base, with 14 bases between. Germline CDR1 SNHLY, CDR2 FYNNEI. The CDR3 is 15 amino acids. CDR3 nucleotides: TGTGCCAGCACCGAAGGGGGGGGATCTGGAAACACCATATATTTT. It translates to CASTEGGGSGNTIYF.

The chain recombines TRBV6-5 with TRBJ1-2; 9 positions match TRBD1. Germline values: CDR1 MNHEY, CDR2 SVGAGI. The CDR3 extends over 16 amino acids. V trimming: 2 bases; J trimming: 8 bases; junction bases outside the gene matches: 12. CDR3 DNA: TGTGCCAGCAGTTACCCGAAAACCGGGACAGGGTGGGGCTACACCTTC. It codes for CASSYPKTGTGWGYTF.

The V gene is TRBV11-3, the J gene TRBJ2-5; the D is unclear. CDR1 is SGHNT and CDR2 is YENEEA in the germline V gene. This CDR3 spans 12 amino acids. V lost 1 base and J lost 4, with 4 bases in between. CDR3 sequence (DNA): TGTGCCAGCAGCTTAGTGTCAGAGACCCAGTACTTC. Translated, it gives CASSLVSETQYF.

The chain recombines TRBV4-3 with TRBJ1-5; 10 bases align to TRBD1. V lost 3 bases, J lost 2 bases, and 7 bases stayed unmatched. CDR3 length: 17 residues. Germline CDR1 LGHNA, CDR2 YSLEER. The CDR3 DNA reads TGCGCCAGCAGCCAGGGGACAGGGGCCGGGGGCAATCAGCCCCAGCATTTT. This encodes CASSQGTGAGGNQPQHF.

This CDR3 reads CASRPFSGGSETQYF. As DNA, the CDR3 is TGCGCCAGCCGGCCGTTCAGCGGGGGCTCAGAGACCCAGTACTTC. The chain carries TRBV4-1 and TRBJ2-5; 8 nucleotides align to TRBD2. In germline, CDR1 is MGHRA, CDR2 YSYEKL. The ends lost 8 bases at V and 4 bases at J; junction bases unmatched: 12. The CDR3 contains 15 residues.

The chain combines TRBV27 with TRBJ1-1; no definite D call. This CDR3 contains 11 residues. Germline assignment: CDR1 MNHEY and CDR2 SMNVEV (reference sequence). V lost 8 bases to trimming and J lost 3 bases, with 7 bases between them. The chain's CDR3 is CASGQDTEAFF. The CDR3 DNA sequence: TGTGCCAGCGGCCAGGACACTGAAGCTTTCTTT.

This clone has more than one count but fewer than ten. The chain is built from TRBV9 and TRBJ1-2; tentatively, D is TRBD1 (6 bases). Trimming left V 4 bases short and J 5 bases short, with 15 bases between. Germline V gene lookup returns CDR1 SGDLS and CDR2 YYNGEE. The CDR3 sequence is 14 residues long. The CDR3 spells CASSPHTGSYGYTF. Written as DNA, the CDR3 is TGTGCCAGCAGCCCCCACACAGGGAGTTATGGCTACACCTTC.

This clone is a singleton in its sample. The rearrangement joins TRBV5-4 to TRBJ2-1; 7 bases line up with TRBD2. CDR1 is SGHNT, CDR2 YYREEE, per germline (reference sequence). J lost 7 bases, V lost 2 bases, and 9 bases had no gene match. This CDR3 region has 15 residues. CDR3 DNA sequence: TGTGCCAGCAGCTTTCCGAGCGGGGCCCAGAATGAGCAGTTCTTC. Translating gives CASSFPSGAQNEQFF. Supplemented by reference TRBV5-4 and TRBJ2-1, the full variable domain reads ETGVTQSPTHLIKTRGQQVTLRCSSQSGHNTVSWYQQALGQGPQFIFQYYREEENGRGNFPPRFSGLQFPNYSSELNVNALELDDSALYLCASSFPSGAQNEQFFGPGTRLTVL.

This CDR3 is CASRVGSYSNQPQHF. The DNA for the CDR3 is TGTGCCAGCAGGGTCGGCAGTTATAGCAATCAGCCCCAGCATTTT. The chain couples TRBV6-6 to TRBJ1-5; D call uncertain. V lost 6 bases, J lost 0 bases, and 12 bases lay in between. The germline CDR1 and CDR2 sequences are MNHNY and SVGAGI (reference sequence). This CDR3 comprises 15 residues.

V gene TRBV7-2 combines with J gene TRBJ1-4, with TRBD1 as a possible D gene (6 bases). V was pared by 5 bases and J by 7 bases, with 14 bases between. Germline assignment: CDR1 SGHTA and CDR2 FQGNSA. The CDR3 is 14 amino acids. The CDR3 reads CASSLTGFSEKLFF. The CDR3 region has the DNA TGTGCCAGCAGCCTTACAGGGTTTAGTGAAAAACTGTTTTTT.

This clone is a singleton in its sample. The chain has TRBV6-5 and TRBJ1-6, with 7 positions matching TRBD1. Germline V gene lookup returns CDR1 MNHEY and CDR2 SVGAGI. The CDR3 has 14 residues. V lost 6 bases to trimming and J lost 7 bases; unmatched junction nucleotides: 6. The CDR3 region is CASSPGGINSPLHF. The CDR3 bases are TGTGCCAGCAGCCCAGGGGGTATCAATTCACCCCTCCACTTT.

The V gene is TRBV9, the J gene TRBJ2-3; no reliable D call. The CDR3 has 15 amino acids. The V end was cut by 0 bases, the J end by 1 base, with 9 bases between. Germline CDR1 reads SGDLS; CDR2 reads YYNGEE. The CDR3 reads CASSVERRGTDTQYF. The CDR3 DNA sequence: TGTGCCAGCAGCGTAGAACGACGGGGCACAGATACGCAGTATTTT.

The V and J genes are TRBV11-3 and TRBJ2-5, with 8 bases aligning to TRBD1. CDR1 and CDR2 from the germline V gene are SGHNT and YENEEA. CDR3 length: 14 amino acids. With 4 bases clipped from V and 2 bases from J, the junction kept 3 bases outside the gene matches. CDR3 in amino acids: CASSSNRGQETQYF. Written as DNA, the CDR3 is TGTGCCAGCAGCTCGAACAGGGGGCAAGAGACCCAGTACTTC.

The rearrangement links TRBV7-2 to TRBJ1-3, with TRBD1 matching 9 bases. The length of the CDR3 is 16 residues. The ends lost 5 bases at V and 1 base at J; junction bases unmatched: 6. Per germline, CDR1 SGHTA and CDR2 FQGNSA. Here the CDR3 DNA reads TGTGCCAGCAGCCGGGACAGGGCGTCTTCTGGAAACACCATATATTTT. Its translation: CASSRDRASSGNTIYF.

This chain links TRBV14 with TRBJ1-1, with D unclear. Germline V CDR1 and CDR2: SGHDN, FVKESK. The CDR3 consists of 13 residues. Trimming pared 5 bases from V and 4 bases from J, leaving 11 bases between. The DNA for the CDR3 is TGTGCCAGCAGCAAGGCCTCGGGCACTGAAGCTTTCTTT. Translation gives CASSKASGTEAFF.

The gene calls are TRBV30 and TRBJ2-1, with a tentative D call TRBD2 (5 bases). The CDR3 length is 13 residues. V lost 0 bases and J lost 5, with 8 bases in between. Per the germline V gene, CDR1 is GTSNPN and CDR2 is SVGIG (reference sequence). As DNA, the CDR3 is TGTGCCTGGAGTGTGACTACGGACAATGAGCAGTTCTTC. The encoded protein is CAWSVTTDNEQFF. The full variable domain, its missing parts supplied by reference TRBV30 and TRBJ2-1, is SQTIHQWPATLVQPVGSPLSLECTVEGTSNPNLYWYRQAAGRGLQLLFYSVGIGQISSEVPQNLSASRPQDRQFILSSKKLLLSDSGFYLCAWSVTTDNEQFFGPGTRLTVL.

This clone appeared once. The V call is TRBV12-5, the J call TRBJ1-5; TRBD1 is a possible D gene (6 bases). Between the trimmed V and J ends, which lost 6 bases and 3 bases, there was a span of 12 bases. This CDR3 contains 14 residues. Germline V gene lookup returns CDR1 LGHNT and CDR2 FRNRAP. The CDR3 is CASGAQGPNQPQHF. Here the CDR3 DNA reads TGTGCTAGTGGGGCTCAGGGGCCCAATCAGCCCCAGCATTTT.

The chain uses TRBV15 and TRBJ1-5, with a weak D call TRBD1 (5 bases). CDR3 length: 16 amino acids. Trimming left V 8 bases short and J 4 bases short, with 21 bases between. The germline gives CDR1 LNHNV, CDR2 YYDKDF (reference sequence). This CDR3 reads CATAPPGRGYNQPQHF. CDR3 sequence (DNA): TGTGCCACCGCCCCTCCGGGACGGGGTTATAATCAGCCCCAGCATTTT.